One and the same sample provided the 31 T cell receptor beta chains below, sequenced in a study of shared clonotypes between healthy human individuals. Clones were sequenced by immunoSEQ multiplex PCR, and TCRdb holds only the in-frame ones, with some missing. The table has 650,000 to 800,000 clones, 92% seen once. CD8 cells regarded as naive lacked CD45RO, were positively chosen for CCR7, and omitted terminally differentiated effector memory CD45RA+ cells. The material sequenced was naive CD8+ T cells sorted from blood. These receptor sequences come from a man aged 30-40 years in good health.

The rearrangement links TRBV6-5 to TRBJ2-1; 12 bases align to TRBD2. CDR1 and CDR2 (germline): MNHEY, SVGAGI. The CDR3 spans 15 residues. V lost 6 bases to trimming and J lost 4 bases; unmatched junction nucleotides: 4. CDR3 nucleotides: TGTGCCAGCAGGATAGGACTAGCGGGATACAATGAGCAGTTCTTC. Amino acids: CASRIGLAGYNEQFF.

The chain has TRBV7-9 and TRBJ1-1, with TRBD1 as a possible D gene (5 bases). V was trimmed by 3 bases and J by 8 bases, leaving 13 bases between them. The germline V gene has CDR1 SEHNR and CDR2 FQNEAQ (reference sequence). The CDR3 extends over 13 amino acids. The CDR3 loop is CASSFRDAVEAFF. CDR3 DNA sequence: TGTGCCAGCAGCTTCCGGGACGCGGTGGAAGCTTTCTTT.

The rearrangement uses TRBV28 and TRBJ2-1, with 7 bases identical to TRBD2. The CDR3 spans 18 residues. Unmatched junction bases numbered 16, after V lost 4 bases and J lost 4 bases. Looked up from germline, CDR1 is MDHEN and CDR2 is SYDVKM. CDR3 residues: CASSSPSAAAGVYNEQFF. The CDR3 DNA reads as TGTGCCAGCAGTTCCCCCTCCGCGGCGGCGGGAGTTTACAATGAGCAGTTCTTC.

This rearrangement joins TRBV27 to TRBJ2-7; the D gene is possibly TRBD1 (6 bases). Trimming cost V 3 bases and J 6 bases, with 12 bases left between them. CDR1 MNHEY and CDR2 SMNVEV come from the germline V gene (reference sequence). CDR3 size: 13 residues. CDR3 sequence reads: CASSLAGAFEQYF. The CDR3 DNA follows: TGTGCCAGCAGTTTGGCAGGGGCCTTCGAGCAGTACTTC.

The V gene is TRBV29-1, the J gene TRBJ2-2; 14 nucleotides align to TRBD2. Germline CDR1 is SQVTM and CDR2 is ANQGSEA. Germline trimming cut 3 bases from V and 5 bases from J; bases unmatched to any gene: 5. The CDR3 sequence is 16 residues long. As DNA, the CDR3 is TGCAGCGTTGAGGGGACTAGCGGGAGTACGACCGGGGAGCTGTTTTTT. Translation: CSVEGTSGSTTGELFF.

The V and J genes are TRBV4-1 and TRBJ2-2; 11 bases map to TRBD2. The CDR3 covers 19 residues. V shed 4 bases, J shed 0 bases, and the junction held 10 bases outside the gene matches. From germline, CDR1 is MGHRA and CDR2 YSYEKL. The CDR3 loop reads CASSLWWLAGGPNTGELFF. CDR3 DNA: TGCGCCAGCAGCCTATGGTGGCTAGCGGGAGGCCCGAACACCGGGGAGCTGTTTTTT.

The CDR3 loop reads CASSDRTGTKNNEQFF. In nucleotides, the CDR3 is TGTGCCAGCAGCGATCGGACAGGGACGAAAAACAATGAGCAGTTCTTC. The chain employs TRBV11-2 and TRBJ2-1; 8 positions agree with TRBD1. The CDR3 runs 16 residues. In germline, CDR1 is SGHAT, CDR2 FQNNGV. Trimming took 5 bases from V and 5 from J; bases not matched to a gene: 11.

The rearrangement joins TRBV28 to TRBJ2-3, with D possibly TRBD1 on 6 matching bases. V was shortened by 11 bases and J by 6 bases, with 18 bases between the two germline ends. There are 13 residues in the CDR3. Germline V CDR1 and CDR2: MDHEN, SYDVKM. The CDR3 protein is CAGGGRGFDTQYF. Here the CDR3 DNA reads TGTGCCGGAGGAGGCAGGGGATTTGATACGCAGTATTTT.

V gene TRBV28 combines with J gene TRBJ1-5; 11 bases agree with TRBD1. J was trimmed by 7 bases and V by 5 bases; bases with no gene match: 7. Per germline, CDR1 MDHEN and CDR2 SYDVKM. This CDR3 is built from 15 residues. The CDR3 coding sequence is TGTGCCAGCAGTCGGACAGGGGGCTCAGGACAGCCCCAGCATTTT. Protein sequence: CASSRTGGSGQPQHF. The full variable domain, rest sourced from reference TRBV28 and TRBJ1-5, is DVKVTQSSRYLVKRTGEKVFLECVQDMDHENMFWYRQDPGLGLRLIYFSYDVKMKEKGDIPEGYSVSREKKERFSLILESASTNQTSMYLCASSRTGGSGQPQHFGDGTRLSIL.

The chain uses TRBV7-6 and TRBJ2-1; 11 nucleotides agree with TRBD2. Germline CDR1 reads SGHVS; CDR2 reads FNYEAQ. CDR3 length: 17 residues. The ends lost 1 base at V and 5 bases at J; junction bases unmatched: 7. CDR3: CASSLVPGLADNNEQFF. For the CDR3, the DNA is TGTGCCAGCAGCTTAGTCCCGGGACTAGCGGACAACAATGAGCAGTTCTTC.

The rearrangement links TRBV29-1 to TRBJ2-1; perhaps TRBD1 as D (5 bases). The CDR3 is made up of 14 amino acids. Germline values: CDR1 SQVTM, CDR2 ANQGSEA. The V and J ends lost 1 base and 7 bases respectively, with 14 bases between them. This CDR3 is CSVEVGHIGNEQFF. The CDR3 DNA reads as TGCAGCGTTGAAGTAGGACATATAGGTAATGAGCAGTTCTTC.

This chain uses TRBV14 with TRBJ2-7; D possibly corresponds to TRBD2 (5 bases). V lost 1 base to trimming and J lost 3 bases, with 13 bases between them. Germline V gene data show CDR1 as SGHDN and CDR2 as FVKESK. This CDR3 contains 15 residues. The CDR3 region is CASSQGVATFYEQYF. CDR3 sequence (DNA): TGTGCCAGCAGCCAAGGGGTAGCGACGTTCTACGAGCAGTACTTC.

The chain combines TRBV27 with TRBJ2-1; 8 positions agree with TRBD2. CDR1 and CDR2 (germline): MNHEY, SMNVEV (reference sequence). This CDR3 region has 15 residues. After removal of 4 bases from V and 3 bases from J, the junction contained 5 bases not matched to a gene. Here the CDR3 DNA reads TGTGCCAGCAGTTCAGGGACTAGTATCTACAATGAGCAGTTCTTC. Its protein is CASSSGTSIYNEQFF.

This sequence joins TRBV7-9 and TRBJ2-6; D not resolved. Trimming removed 1 base from V and 0 bases from J, with 13 bases in between. The CDR3 is 18 residues long. Germline CDR1 SEHNR, CDR2 FQNEAQ (reference sequence). The CDR3 spells CASSLGFQEISGANVLTF. CDR3 DNA sequence: TGTGCCAGCAGCTTAGGGTTCCAAGAGATCTCTGGGGCCAACGTCCTGACTTTC.

V and J are TRBV7-9 and TRBJ2-2, with TRBD1 as a possible D gene (6 bases). This CDR3 is built from 16 residues. Trimming cost V 1 base and J 0 bases, with 9 bases left between them. The germline gives CDR1 SEHNR, CDR2 FQNEAQ (reference sequence). Here the CDR3 reads CASSLGQGPNTGELFF. DNA for the CDR3: TGTGCCAGCAGCTTAGGGCAGGGGCCGAACACCGGGGAGCTGTTTTTT.

A few counts support this clone. The V gene is TRBV30, the J gene TRBJ2-7, with 7 bases lining up with TRBD1. Unmatched junction bases numbered 6, after V lost 0 bases and J lost 7 bases. The CDR3 has 13 residues. Germline CDR1 GTSNPN, CDR2 SVGIG (reference sequence). This CDR3 is CAWSVVGTVEQYF. In nucleotides, the CDR3 is TGTGCCTGGAGTGTAGTCGGGACAGTTGAGCAGTACTTC.

This CDR3 reads CASSRRPAVRCGTQYF. The CDR3 nucleotides read TGTGCCAGCAGTCGAAGGCCAGCCGTGAGGTGTGGTACGCAGTATTTT. The chain couples TRBV21-1 to TRBJ2-3; the table's D call of TRBD2 was not tested on the DNA. TRBV21-1 is a pseudogene locus. The CDR3 covers 16 residues.

This clone was counted once. This sample includes further DNA sequences coding for the same CDR3. The chain links TRBV27 to TRBJ1-4; D not resolved. V lost 3 bases, J lost 0 bases, and 5 bases lay in between. This CDR3 is 14 amino acids long. From germline, CDR1 is MNHEY and CDR2 SMNVEV (reference sequence). CDR3 region: CASSLVATNEKLFF. For the CDR3, the DNA is TGTGCCAGCAGTTTGGTTGCAACTAATGAAAAACTGTTTTTT.

The sample holds one count of this clone. This chain connects TRBV27 to TRBJ2-1; TRBD2 agrees at 9 bases. Germline-derived CDR1 and CDR2 are MNHEY and SMNVEV (reference sequence). This CDR3 region has 17 residues. V lost 3 bases and J lost 5; bases outside the gene matches: 11. CDR3 bases: TGTGCCAGCAGTTTTGCCCAGTGGCGGGAGGGGCACAATGAGCAGTTCTTC. It translates to CASSFAQWREGHNEQFF.

This chain joins TRBV7-9 and TRBJ2-7, with D tentatively TRBD1 (6 bases). Germline loops: CDR1 SEHNR, CDR2 FQNEAQ (reference sequence). The V gene lost 2 bases and the J gene lost 4 bases, with 9 bases spanning the gap. This CDR3 has 13 residues. This CDR3 is CASSLHQGYEQYF. The DNA of the CDR3 is TGTGCCAGCAGCTTACATCAGGGGTACGAGCAGTACTTC.

This clone was recorded once. The gene calls are TRBV19 and TRBJ1-5; D unclear. This CDR3 has 13 amino acids. V lost 4 bases, J lost 4 bases, and 8 bases lay in between. Germline-derived CDR1 and CDR2 are LNHDA and SQIVND (reference sequence). CDR3 sequence: CASSTGWNQPQHF. In DNA, the CDR3 is TGTGCCAGTAGTACCGGGTGGAATCAGCCCCAGCATTTT.

This sequence joins TRBV4-1 and TRBJ2-1; no clear D gene. The CDR3 covers 14 residues. Germline V CDR1 and CDR2: MGHRA, YSYEKL. V was shortened by 5 bases and J by 7 bases, with 15 bases between the two germline ends. The DNA for the CDR3 is TGCGCCAGCAGCACTGCCTATGGGGTGAATGAGCAGTTCTTC. Translated: CASSTAYGVNEQFF.

This rearrangement joins TRBV29-1 to TRBJ1-2, with a tentative D call TRBD1 (6 bases). With 7 bases removed from V and 5 bases from J, the gap between germline ends came to 14 bases. The CDR3 covers 12 residues. From germline, CDR1 is SQVTM and CDR2 ANQGSEA. As DNA, the CDR3 is TGCAGCGATGGAGAACAGGGTTATGGCTACACCTTC. This translates into CSDGEQGYGYTF.

This rearrangement joins TRBV19 to TRBJ2-2; D gene ambiguous. CDR3 length equals 14 residues. Trimming took 4 bases from V and 3 from J, leaving 9 bases between them. From germline, CDR1 is LNHDA and CDR2 SQIVND (reference sequence). CDR3 in amino acids: CASSSGDHTGELFF. CDR3 coding DNA: TGTGCCAGTAGTAGTGGGGATCACACCGGGGAGCTGTTTTTT.

V and J are TRBV28 and TRBJ2-7; a weak D match, TRBD1 (5 bases). The germline gives CDR1 MDHEN, CDR2 SYDVKM. This CDR3 has 16 residues. Between the trimmed V and J ends, which lost 5 bases and 1 base, there was a span of 18 bases. The DNA for the CDR3 is TGTGCCAGCAGTCCAGGACACACAATGGGGTCCTACGAGCAGTACTTC. Translation gives CASSPGHTMGSYEQYF.

The rearrangement uses TRBV4-1 and TRBJ2-7; no definite D call. CDR3 size: 15 residues. Germline-derived CDR1 and CDR2 are MGHRA and YSYEKL. The V end was cut by 0 bases, the J end by 4 bases, with 13 bases between. DNA for the CDR3: TGCGCCAGCAGCCAAGAGCCGGAGCTGGGGTACGAGCAGTACTTC. This encodes CASSQEPELGYEQYF.

V and J are TRBV14 and TRBJ1-1; maybe TRBD1 (6 bases). This CDR3 comprises 13 residues. Trimming took off 6 bases at V and 5 bases at J, with 13 bases between the two ends. Germline values: CDR1 SGHDN, CDR2 FVKESK. The CDR3 loop reads CASSLTGHTEAFF. DNA for the CDR3: TGTGCCAGCAGTCTTACGGGACATACTGAAGCTTTCTTT.

This clone was picked up one time. This rearrangement joins TRBV29-1 to TRBJ2-3, with a tentative D call TRBD2 (6 bases). Deletions cut 4 bases from V and 0 bases from J, with 14 bases between. CDR3 size: 15 residues. Germline V gives CDR1 SQVTM, CDR2 ANQGSEA. The CDR3 DNA reads as TGCAGCGTTGTTTCGGGAGCTACCAGCACAGATACGCAGTATTTT. Its protein product is CSVVSGATSTDTQYF.

The rearrangement links TRBV29-1 to TRBJ2-1; a possible D gene is TRBD2 (6 bases). The CDR3 consists of 14 residues. V lost 2 bases and J lost 7, with 15 bases in between. Germline values: CDR1 SQVTM, CDR2 ANQGSEA. The chain's CDR3 is CSVELSSEFNEQFF. DNA of the CDR3: TGCAGCGTTGAACTATCTAGCGAATTTAATGAGCAGTTCTTC.

The chain couples TRBV29-1 to TRBJ2-1; D not resolved. The CDR3 totals 16 residues. Germline V gene data show CDR1 as SQVTM and CDR2 as ANQGSEA. V gave up 0 bases and J gave up 6 bases, with 18 bases separating them. The CDR3 region has the DNA TGCAGCGTTGAAGATCCCGCGGCGTCCTGGGGCAATGAGCAGTTCTTC. Protein product: CSVEDPAASWGNEQFF.

This rearrangement joins TRBV7-9 to TRBJ2-5, with TRBD2 as a possible D gene (5 bases). CDR3 length equals 13 residues. Looked up from germline, CDR1 is SEHNR and CDR2 is FQNEAQ (reference sequence). Trimming took off 3 bases at V and 5 bases at J, with 10 bases between the two ends. This CDR3 reads CASSFLASETQYF. CDR3 coding DNA: TGTGCCAGCAGCTTCTTAGCGTCGGAGACCCAGTACTTC.